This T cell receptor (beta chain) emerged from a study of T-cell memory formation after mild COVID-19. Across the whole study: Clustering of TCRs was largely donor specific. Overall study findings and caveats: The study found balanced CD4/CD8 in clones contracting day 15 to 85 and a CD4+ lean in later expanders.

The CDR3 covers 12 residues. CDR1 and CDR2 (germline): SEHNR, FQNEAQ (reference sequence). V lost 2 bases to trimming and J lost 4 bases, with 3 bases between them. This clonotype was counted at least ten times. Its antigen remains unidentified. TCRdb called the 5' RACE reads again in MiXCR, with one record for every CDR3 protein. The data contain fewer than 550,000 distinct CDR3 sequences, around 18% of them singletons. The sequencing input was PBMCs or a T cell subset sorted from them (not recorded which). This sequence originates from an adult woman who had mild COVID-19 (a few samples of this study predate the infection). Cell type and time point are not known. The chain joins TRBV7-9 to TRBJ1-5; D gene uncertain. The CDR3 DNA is TGTGCCAGCAGCTTACCGAATCAGCCCCAGCATTTT. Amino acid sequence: CASSLPNQPQHF.